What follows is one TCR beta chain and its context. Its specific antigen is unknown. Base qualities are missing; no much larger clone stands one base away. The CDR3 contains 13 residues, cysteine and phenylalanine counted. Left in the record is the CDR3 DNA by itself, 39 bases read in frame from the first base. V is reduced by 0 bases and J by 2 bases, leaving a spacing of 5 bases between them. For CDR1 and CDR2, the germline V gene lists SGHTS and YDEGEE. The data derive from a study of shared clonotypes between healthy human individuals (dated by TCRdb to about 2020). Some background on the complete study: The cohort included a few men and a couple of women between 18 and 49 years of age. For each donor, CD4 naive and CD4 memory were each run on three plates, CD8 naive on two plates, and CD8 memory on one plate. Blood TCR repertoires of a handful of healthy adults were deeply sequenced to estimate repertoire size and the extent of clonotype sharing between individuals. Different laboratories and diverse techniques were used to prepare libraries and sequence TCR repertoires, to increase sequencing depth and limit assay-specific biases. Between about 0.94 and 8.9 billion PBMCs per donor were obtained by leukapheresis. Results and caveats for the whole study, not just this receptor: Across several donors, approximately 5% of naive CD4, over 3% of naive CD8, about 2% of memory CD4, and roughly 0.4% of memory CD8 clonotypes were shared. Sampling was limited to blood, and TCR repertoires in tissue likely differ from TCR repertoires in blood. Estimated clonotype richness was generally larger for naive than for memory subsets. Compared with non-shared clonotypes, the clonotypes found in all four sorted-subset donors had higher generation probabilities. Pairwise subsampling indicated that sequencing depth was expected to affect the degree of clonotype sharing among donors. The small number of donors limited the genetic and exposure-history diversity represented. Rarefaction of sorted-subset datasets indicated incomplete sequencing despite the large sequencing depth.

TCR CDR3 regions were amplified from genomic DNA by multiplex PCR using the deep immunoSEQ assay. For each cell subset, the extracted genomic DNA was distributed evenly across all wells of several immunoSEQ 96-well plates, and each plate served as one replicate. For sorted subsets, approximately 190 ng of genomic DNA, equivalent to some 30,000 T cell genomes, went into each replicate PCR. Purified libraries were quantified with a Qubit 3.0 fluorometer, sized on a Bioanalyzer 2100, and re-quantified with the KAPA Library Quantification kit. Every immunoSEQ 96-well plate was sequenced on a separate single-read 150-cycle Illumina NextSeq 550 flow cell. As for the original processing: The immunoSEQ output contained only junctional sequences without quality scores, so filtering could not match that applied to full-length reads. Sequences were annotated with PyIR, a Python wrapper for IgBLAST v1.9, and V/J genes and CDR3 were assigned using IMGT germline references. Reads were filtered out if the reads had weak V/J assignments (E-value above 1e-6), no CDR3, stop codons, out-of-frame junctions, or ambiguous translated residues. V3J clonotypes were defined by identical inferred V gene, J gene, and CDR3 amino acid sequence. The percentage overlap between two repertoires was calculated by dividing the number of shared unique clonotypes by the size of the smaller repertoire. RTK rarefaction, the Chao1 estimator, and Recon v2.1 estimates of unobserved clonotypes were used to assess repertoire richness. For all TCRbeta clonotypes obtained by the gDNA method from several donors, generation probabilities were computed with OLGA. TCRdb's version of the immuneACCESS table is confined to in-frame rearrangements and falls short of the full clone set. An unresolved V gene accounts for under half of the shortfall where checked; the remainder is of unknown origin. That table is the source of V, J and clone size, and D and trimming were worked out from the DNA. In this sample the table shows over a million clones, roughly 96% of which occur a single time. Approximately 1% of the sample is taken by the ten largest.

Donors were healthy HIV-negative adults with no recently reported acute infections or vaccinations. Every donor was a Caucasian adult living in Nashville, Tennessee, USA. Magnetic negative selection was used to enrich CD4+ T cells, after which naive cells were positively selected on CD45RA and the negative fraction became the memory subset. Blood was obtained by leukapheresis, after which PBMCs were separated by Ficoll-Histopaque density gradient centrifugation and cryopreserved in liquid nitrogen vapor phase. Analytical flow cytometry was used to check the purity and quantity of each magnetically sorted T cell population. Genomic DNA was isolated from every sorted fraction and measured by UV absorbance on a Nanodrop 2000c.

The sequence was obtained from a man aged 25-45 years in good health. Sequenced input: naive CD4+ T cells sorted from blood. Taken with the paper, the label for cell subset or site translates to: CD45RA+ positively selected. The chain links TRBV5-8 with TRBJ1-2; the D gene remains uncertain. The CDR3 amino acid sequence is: CASSLDINYGYTF. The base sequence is TGTGCCAGCAGCTTGGACATAAACTATGGCTACACCTTC.